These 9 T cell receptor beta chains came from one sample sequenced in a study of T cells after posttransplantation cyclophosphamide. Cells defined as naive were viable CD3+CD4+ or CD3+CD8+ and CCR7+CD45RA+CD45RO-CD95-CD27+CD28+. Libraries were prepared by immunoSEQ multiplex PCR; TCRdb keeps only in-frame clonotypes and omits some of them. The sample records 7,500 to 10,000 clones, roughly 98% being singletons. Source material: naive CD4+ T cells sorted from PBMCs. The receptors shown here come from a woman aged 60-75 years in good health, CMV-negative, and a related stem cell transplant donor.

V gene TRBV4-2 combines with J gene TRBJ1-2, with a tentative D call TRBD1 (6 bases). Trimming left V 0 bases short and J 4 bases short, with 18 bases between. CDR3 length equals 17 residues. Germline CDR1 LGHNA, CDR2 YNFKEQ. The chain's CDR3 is CASSQDGLTGGAYGYTF. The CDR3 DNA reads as TGTGCCAGCAGCCAAGACGGGCTAACGGGGGGCGCCTATGGCTACACCTTC.

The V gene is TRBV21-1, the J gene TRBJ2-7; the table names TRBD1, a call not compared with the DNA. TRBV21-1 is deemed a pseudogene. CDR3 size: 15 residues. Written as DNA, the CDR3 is TGTGCCAGCAGCCACACAGGGATCGGGCGCTACGAGCAGTACTTC. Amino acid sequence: CASSHTGIGRYEQYF.

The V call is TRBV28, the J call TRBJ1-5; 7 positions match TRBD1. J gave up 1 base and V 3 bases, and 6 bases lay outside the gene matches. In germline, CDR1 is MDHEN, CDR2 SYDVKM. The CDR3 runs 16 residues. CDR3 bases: TGTGCCAGCAGTTTTTCGGGCAGGGGGAGCAATCAGCCCCAGCATTTT. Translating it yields CASSFSGRGSNQPQHF.

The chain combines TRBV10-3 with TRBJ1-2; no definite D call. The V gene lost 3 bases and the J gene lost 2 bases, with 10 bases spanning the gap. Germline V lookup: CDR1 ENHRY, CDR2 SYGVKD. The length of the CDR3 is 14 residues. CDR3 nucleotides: TGTGCCATCAGTGAAGGACTGGGAAACTATGGCTACACCTTC. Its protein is CAISEGLGNYGYTF.

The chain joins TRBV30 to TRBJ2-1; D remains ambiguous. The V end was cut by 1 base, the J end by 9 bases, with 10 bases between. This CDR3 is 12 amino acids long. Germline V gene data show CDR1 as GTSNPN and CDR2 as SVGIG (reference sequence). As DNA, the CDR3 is TGTGCCTGGAGTGGGTCCCGAGCTGAGCAGTTCTTC. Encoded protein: CAWSGSRAEQFF.

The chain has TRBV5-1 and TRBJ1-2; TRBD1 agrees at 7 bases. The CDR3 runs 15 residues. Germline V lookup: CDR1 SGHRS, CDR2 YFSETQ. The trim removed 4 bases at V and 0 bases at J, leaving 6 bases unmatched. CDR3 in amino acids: CASSQQGLPNYGYTF. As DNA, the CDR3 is TGCGCCAGCAGCCAACAGGGGTTACCTAACTATGGCTACACCTTC. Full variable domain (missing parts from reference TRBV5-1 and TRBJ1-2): KAGVTQTPRYLIKTRGQQVTLSCSPISGHRSVSWYQQTPGQGLQFLFEYFSETQRNKGNFPGRFSGRQFSNSRSEMNVSTLELGDSALYLCASSQQGLPNYGYTFGSGTRLTVV.

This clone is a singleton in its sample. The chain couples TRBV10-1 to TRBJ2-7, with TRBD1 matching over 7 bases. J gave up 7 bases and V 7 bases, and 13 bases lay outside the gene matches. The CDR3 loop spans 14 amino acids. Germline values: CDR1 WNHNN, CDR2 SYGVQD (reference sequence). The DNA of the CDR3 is TGCGCCAGCAACCGGACAGGTCGGTTGGGAGAGCAGTACTTC. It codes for CASNRTGRLGEQYF.

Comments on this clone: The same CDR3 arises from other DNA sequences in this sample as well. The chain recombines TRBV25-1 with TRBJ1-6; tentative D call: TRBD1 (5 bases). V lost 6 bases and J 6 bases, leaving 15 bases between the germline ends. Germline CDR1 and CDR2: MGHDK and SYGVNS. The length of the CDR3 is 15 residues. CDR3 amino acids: CASSPLTRANSPLHF. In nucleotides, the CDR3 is TGTGCCAGCAGCCCCCTCACCAGGGCTAATTCACCCCTCCACTTT.

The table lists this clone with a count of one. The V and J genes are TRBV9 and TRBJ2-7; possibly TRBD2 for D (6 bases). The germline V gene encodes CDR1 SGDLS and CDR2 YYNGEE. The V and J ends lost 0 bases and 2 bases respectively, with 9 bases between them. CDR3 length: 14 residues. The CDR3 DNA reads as TGTGCCAGCAGCGTAGCGGGAGAGCCCTACGAGCAGTACTTC. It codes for CASSVAGEPYEQYF.